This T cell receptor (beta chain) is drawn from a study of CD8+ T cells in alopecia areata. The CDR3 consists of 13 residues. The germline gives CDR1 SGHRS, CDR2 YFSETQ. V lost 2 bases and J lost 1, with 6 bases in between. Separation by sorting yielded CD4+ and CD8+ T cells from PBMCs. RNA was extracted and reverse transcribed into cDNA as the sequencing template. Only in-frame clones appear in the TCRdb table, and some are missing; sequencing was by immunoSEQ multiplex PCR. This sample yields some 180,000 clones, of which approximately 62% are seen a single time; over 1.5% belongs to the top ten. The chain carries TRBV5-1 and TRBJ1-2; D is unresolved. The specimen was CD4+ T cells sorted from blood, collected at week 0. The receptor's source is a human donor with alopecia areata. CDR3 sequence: CASSFGGNYGYTF. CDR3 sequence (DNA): TGCGCCAGCAGCTTCGGCGGTAACTATGGCTACACCTTC.